Listed here are 15 T cell receptor beta chains from one sample, sequenced in a study of T-cell memory formation after mild COVID-19. MiXCR, applied by TCRdb to the 5' RACE reads, yields one record per CDR3 protein. The data hold about 470,000 distinct CDR3 sequences, with nearly 25% observed a single time. The sequenced sample consisted of PBMCs or a T cell subset sorted from them (not recorded which). The receptor set was obtained from an adult woman who had mild COVID-19 (a few samples of this study predate the infection). Cell type and time point are not known.

The CDR3 DNA reads TGCAGTGCTAGAGATCTGAATCTCTACGAGCAGTACTTC. This encodes CSARDLNLYEQYF. The chain uses TRBV20-1 and TRBJ2-7; D not resolved. Germline CDR1 DFQATT, CDR2 SNEGSKA (reference sequence). The CDR3 consists of 13 residues. The V and J ends lost 0 bases and 3 bases respectively, with 9 bases between them.

This clonotype has just a few counts. The chain recombines TRBV20-1 with TRBJ2-6; 9 positions match TRBD1. The CDR3 has 16 amino acids. Germline trimming cut 1 base from V and 2 bases from J; bases unmatched to any gene: 3. CDR1 is DFQATT, CDR2 SNEGSKA, per germline (reference sequence). CDR3 coding DNA: TGCAGTGCTAGAGCAACAGGGGGCGCTGGGGCCAACGTCCTGACTTTC. Protein sequence: CSARATGGAGANVLTF.

This chain links TRBV21-1 with TRBJ1-1. TRBV21-1 is described as a pseudogene. The CDR3 loop spans 11 amino acids. CDR3 amino acids: CASSKYTEAFF. CDR3 coding DNA: TGTGCCAGCAGCAAATACACTGAAGCTTTCTTT.

This clonotype has more than one count but fewer than ten. CDR3 DNA sequence: TGCGCCAGCAGCTTGGCCTTCGGCAGGGGAGGTGACACTGAAGCTTTCTTT. Protein: CASSLAFGRGGDTEAFF. The V and J genes are TRBV5-1 and TRBJ1-1; D is perhaps TRBD1 (6 bases). From germline, CDR1 is SGHRS and CDR2 YFSETQ. This CDR3 is built from 17 residues. V was trimmed by 0 bases and J by 3 bases, leaving 18 bases between them.

This clonotype was counted ten times or more. J is TRBJ2-7 and V is TRBV5-5, with TRBD2 as a possible D gene (6 bases). The CDR3 spans 14 residues. Between the trimmed V and J ends, which lost 4 bases and 2 bases, there was a span of 13 bases. The germline CDR1 and CDR2 sequences are SGHKS and YYEKEE (reference sequence). The CDR3 is CASSRTTGAYEQYF. DNA of the CDR3: TGTGCCAGCAGCCGTACGACGGGGGCCTACGAGCAGTACTTC. Full variable domain (rest looked up from reference TRBV5-5 and TRBJ2-7): DAGVTQSPTHLIKTRGQQVTLRCSPISGHKSVSWYQQVLGQGPQFIFQYYEKEERGRGNFPDRFSARQFPNYSSELNVNALLLGDSALYLCASSRTTGAYEQYFGPGTRLTVT.

The chain joins TRBV15 to TRBJ1-5; unclear D gene. With 0 bases removed from V and 0 bases from J, the gap between germline ends came to 9 bases. Germline CDR1 LNHNV, CDR2 YYDKDF (reference sequence). The CDR3 is 16 amino acids. The CDR3 protein is CATSRDGPSSNQPQHF. The CDR3, as DNA: TGTGCCACCAGCAGAGATGGGCCAAGTAGCAATCAGCCCCAGCATTTT. Complete variable domain (other parts from reference TRBV15 and TRBJ1-5): DAMVIQNPRYQVTQFGKPVTLSCSQTLNHNVMYWYQQKSSQAPKLLFHYYDKDFNNEADTPDNFQSRRPNTSFCFLDIRSPGLGDTAMYLCATSRDGPSSNQPQHFGDGTRLSIL.

J is TRBJ1-6 and V is TRBV7-6, with no clear D. CDR1 is SGHVS and CDR2 is FNYEAQ in the germline V gene. There are 14 residues in the CDR3. Deletions cut 5 bases from V and 10 bases from J, with 15 bases between. This CDR3 is CASSRSGYDSPLHF. The CDR3 DNA reads as TGTGCCAGCAGCCGTTCGGGATACGACTCACCCCTCCACTTT.

This clonotype was picked up a small number of times. The V gene is TRBV7-6, the J gene TRBJ1-4; weak D call: TRBD1 (5 bases). V was cut by 5 bases and J by 4 bases, with 14 bases left in between. The CDR3 runs to 15 residues. Per the germline V gene, CDR1 is SGHVS and CDR2 is FNYEAQ. CDR3 sequence: CASSPLTANNEKLFF. In DNA, the CDR3 is TGTGCCAGCAGCCCACTGACAGCAAATAATGAAAAACTGTTTTTT.

This clonotype showed up just a few times. The chain uses TRBV20-1 and TRBJ2-7, with TRBD2 matching over 8 bases. Germline loops: CDR1 DFQATT, CDR2 SNEGSKA (reference sequence). This CDR3 has 15 residues. V was pared by 5 bases and J by 3 bases, with 12 bases of the junction left unmatched. The DNA of the CDR3 is TGCAGTGCTCGCCAAAGCGGGAGTTCCCACTACGAGCAGTACTTC. It encodes CSARQSGSSHYEQYF.

This clonotype was observed a handful of times. This chain joins TRBV2 and TRBJ2-7; 16 nucleotides match TRBD2. The CDR3 covers 18 residues. Unmatched junction bases numbered 11, after V lost 4 bases and J lost 5 bases. Per germline, CDR1 SNHLY and CDR2 FYNNEI. The CDR3, as DNA: TGTGCCAGCAGTGGCCCCGGGACTAGCGGGGGGGCCAGCCACGAGCAGTACTTC. This gives the protein CASSGPGTSGGASHEQYF.

The CDR3 reads CASSSNRWYEKLFF. CDR3 nucleotides: TGTGCCAGCAGCTCAAATCGTTGGTATGAAAAACTGTTTTTT. This chain connects TRBV6-5 to TRBJ1-4, with no clear D. Germline V lookup: CDR1 MNHEY, CDR2 SVGAGI. The CDR3 spans 14 residues. Trimming shortened V by 6 bases and J by 6 bases, and 14 bases separated the two germline ends.

Relative to its sample, this clonotype is medium-sized. This chain links TRBV7-2 with TRBJ2-1; D not resolved. The CDR3 loop spans 15 amino acids. V lost 1 base and J lost 5, with 12 bases in between. From germline, CDR1 is SGHTA and CDR2 FQGNSA. The CDR3 protein is CASSLVGGNDNEQFF. As DNA, the CDR3 is TGTGCCAGCAGCTTAGTTGGCGGAAACGACAATGAGCAGTTCTTC.

This clonotype was seen a handful of times. The rearrangement joins TRBV7-9 to TRBJ2-5; no clear D. Trimming removed 5 bases at V and 5 bases at J, with 18 bases between. Germline V gives CDR1 SEHNR, CDR2 FQNEAQ (reference sequence). This CDR3 has 15 amino acids. Here the CDR3 reads CASSPSGLLEETQYF. The DNA for the CDR3 is TGTGCCAGCAGCCCATCCGGGCTTCTCGAGGAGACCCAGTACTTC.

This rearrangement joins TRBV5-6 to TRBJ2-5; D possibly uses TRBD1 or TRBD2 (5 bases each). CDR1 SGHDT and CDR2 YYEEEE come from the germline V gene. The CDR3 spans 16 residues. The ends were cut back, 6 bases at V and 5 bases at J, with 23 bases in the middle. The CDR3 DNA sequence: TGTGCCAGCACCCACCCAATGACAGTGAGGGACGAGACCCAGTACTTC. Protein product: CASTHPMTVRDETQYF.

J is TRBJ2-7 and V is TRBV7-9; D is unclear. V lost 4 bases and J 1 base, leaving 23 bases between the germline ends. The CDR3 contains 18 residues. Per the germline V gene, CDR1 is SEHNR and CDR2 is FQNEAQ (reference sequence). This CDR3 reads CASSSPIWRVDQSYEQYF. CDR3 nucleotide sequence: TGTGCCAGCAGCTCCCCTATATGGCGAGTGGATCAGTCCTACGAGCAGTACTTC.